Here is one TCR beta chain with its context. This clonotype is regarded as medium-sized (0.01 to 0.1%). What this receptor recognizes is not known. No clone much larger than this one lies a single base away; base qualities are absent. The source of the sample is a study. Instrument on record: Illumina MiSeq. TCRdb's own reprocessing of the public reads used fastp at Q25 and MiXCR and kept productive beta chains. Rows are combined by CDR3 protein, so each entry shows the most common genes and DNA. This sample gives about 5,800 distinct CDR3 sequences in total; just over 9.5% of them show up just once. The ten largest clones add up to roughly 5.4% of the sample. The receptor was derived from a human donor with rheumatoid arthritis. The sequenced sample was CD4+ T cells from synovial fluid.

Here the CDR3 is given as CASSSGGTDSGELFF. At the DNA level, the sequence is TGTGCCAGCAGCTCAGGAGGGACTGACTCCGGGGAGCTGTTTTTT. The sequence joins TRBV11-3 to TRBJ2-2; 6 matching bases give a weak D call of TRBD2. The germline V gene gives CDR1 as SGHNT and CDR2 as YENEEA. The V and J ends are trimmed by 4 bases and 6 bases, leaving 15 bases between them. The CDR3, from cysteine to phenylalanine, totals 15 residues. Only the CDR3 DNA stays, 45 bases, in frame from base 1.